This T cell receptor beta chain was recovered during a study of blood T cell repertoires in COVID-19. Repertoires were generated with immunoSEQ multiplex PCR, while TCRdb's copy carries only in-frame clones and drops some. Among about 150,000 clones listed, approximately 83% were seen once. This CDR3 comprises 13 residues. V dropped 3 bases and J dropped 0 bases, with 4 bases sitting between them. Germline CDR1 reads SGDLS; CDR2 reads YYNGEE. The V call is TRBV9, the J call TRBJ1-3; no clear D. This TCR was recovered from a woman aged 55-70 years with COVID-19, enrolled during active disease. The sample comprised peripheral blood. The CDR3 here is CASSAHSGNTIYF. The CDR3 DNA sequence: TGTGCCAGCAGCGCACACTCTGGAAACACCATATATTTT.